These T cell receptor beta chains were read from a single sample in a study of post-analysis software for immune sequencing data. TCRdb re-called the PCR reads with MiXCR, one entry per CDR3 protein. Of 250,000 to 300,000 distinct CDR3 sequences in the sample, 36% were seen once. Sequenced material: blood. Receptors were obtained from a girl aged 5-17 years with multiple sclerosis. The CDR3 runs from the conserved cysteine through the conserved F or W. The D gene is left open where the match is weak. Not every row has a clone size; where given, it reads once, few, many or a size class.

many	TRBV12-3/TRBV12-4	TRBD2	TRBJ2-3	TGTGCCAGCAGTTTAGTAGCGGGAGGGTTCACAGATACGCAGTATTTT	CASSLVAGGFTDTQYF
few	TRBV15	.	TRBJ2-2	TGTGCCACCAGCAGAGACGGGGGCAGGACCGGGGAGCTGTTTTTT	CATSRDGGRTGELFF
many	TRBV12-3/TRBV12-4	.	TRBJ2-1	TGTGCCAGCAGTTTAACTGGCGATGAGCAGTTCTTC	CASSLTGDEQFF
many	TRBV7-2	TRBD2	TRBJ2-1	TGTGCCAGCAGCTTTACTAGCGGGAGTGTAAATGAGCAGTTCTTC	CASSFTSGSVNEQFF
many	TRBV29-1	TRBD2	TRBJ2-3	TGCAGCGTAGATAGGACTAGCGGGAGTGCAGATACGCAGTATTTT	CSVDRTSGSADTQYF
many	TRBV19	.	TRBJ1-1	TGTGCCAGTAGTATAGTCGCGGGGGCGGTCACTGAAGCTTTCTTT	CASSIVAGAVTEAFF
many	TRBV6-2/TRBV6-3	.	TRBJ2-4	TGTGCCAGCAGATCGGACACCCGGAACATTCAGTACTTC	CASRSDTRNIQYF
many	TRBV7-2	.	TRBJ1-5	TGTGCCAGCAGCTTAACCAGGGCCCCGGAGCCCCAGCATTTT	CASSLTRAPEPQHF
.	TRBV11-2	.	TRBJ1-2	TGTGCCAGCAGCTTAGACGACAGGACTCCCTATGGCTACACCTTC	CASSLDDRTPYGYTF
.	TRBV9	TRBD2	TRBJ2-5	TGTGCCAGCAGCGTAGCTAGCGGGAGCCAAGAGACCCAGTACTTC	CASSVASGSQETQYF
.	TRBV29-1	TRBD1	TRBJ1-5	TGCAGCGTTGCAGGGGGCCGCAATCAGCCCCAGCATTTT	CSVAGGRNQPQHF
.	TRBV29-1	.	TRBJ2-1	TGCAGCGTTGGCCAAGGTTACAATGAGCAGTTCTTC	CSVGQGYNEQFF
many	TRBV12-3/TRBV12-4	.	TRBJ1-5	TGTGCCAGCAGTGGATCGGACATTTACAATCAGCCCCAGCATTTT	CASSGSDIYNQPQHF
many	TRBV7-6	TRBD1	TRBJ1-4	TGTGCCAGCAGCCCAGGACAGGGGAGGACTAATGAAAAACTGTTTTTT	CASSPGQGRTNEKLFF
.	TRBV5-1	.	TRBJ2-5	TGCGCCAGCAGCTTGGTTTACCAAGAGACCCAGTACTTC	CASSLVYQETQYF
many	TRBV20-1	TRBD1	TRBJ2-3	TGCAGTGCAACCCGGACAGGGGAGGCAGATACGCAGTATTTT	CSATRTGEADTQYF
.	TRBV7-2	.	TRBJ1-5	TGTGCCAGCAGCTTAGATCAGATTCAGCCCCAGCATTTT	CASSLDQIQPQHF
.	TRBV29-1	.	TRBJ2-7	TGCAGCGTTGCGATCCGTGGCGAGCAGTACTTC	CSVAIRGEQYF
.	TRBV20-1	TRBD1	TRBJ2-7	TGCAGTGCTAGAAGGGACAGGGGTCCCTACGAGCAGTACTTC	CSARRDRGPYEQYF
many	TRBV11-2	TRBD1	TRBJ1-4	TGTGCCAGCAGCGAATGGGACAGGGGTAATGAAAAACTGTTTTTT	CASSEWDRGNEKLFF
.	TRBV30	.	TRBJ2-7	TGTGCCTGGAGTGGGGATCTCGAGCAGTACTTC	CAWSGDLEQYF
.	TRBV29-1	.	TRBJ2-3	TGCAGCGTTGAAGATTGGCCCCCAGATACGCAGTATTTT	CSVEDWPPDTQYF
once	TRBV20-1	.	TRBJ2-3	TGCAGTGCTGAATGGGGGACTTCCCGCACAGATACGCAGTATTTT	CSAEWGTSRTDTQYF
many	TRBV5-8	TRBD2	TRBJ2-5	TGTGCCAGCACCCTCGGACTAGCGGGTAGACTGGGGGGAAAAGAGACCCAGTACTTC	CASTLGLAGRLGGKETQYF
.	TRBV3-1	.	TRBJ2-3	TGTGCCAGCAGCCAAGATTGGCCGGATACGCGGTATTTT	CASSQDWPDTRYF
few	TRBV15	TRBD1	TRBJ2-3	TGTGCCACCAGCAGAGGACAGGGACCAGATACGCAGTATTTT	CATSRGQGPDTQYF
many	TRBV6-5	.	TRBJ2-6	TGTGCCAGCAGTTACTGGGGCACCGACCTCTCTGGGGCCAACGTCCTGACTTTC	CASSYWGTDLSGANVLTF
.	TRBV27	.	TRBJ2-6	TGTGCCAGCAGTTTCATCAGGGCATCAAGCTCTGGGGCCAACGTCCTGACTTTC	CASSFIRASSSGANVLTF
many	TRBV27	TRBD1	TRBJ1-5	TGTGCCAGCAGTTTAAGACAGGGACTCGATCAGCCCCAGCATTTT	CASSLRQGLDQPQHF
few	TRBV5-6	.	TRBJ2-3	TGTGCCAGCAGCTTGGCCTACCCGGGAGATACGCAGTATTTT	CASSLAYPGDTQYF
many	TRBV11-1	TRBD2	TRBJ2-1	TGTGCCAGCAGCCCGAAGTTTACTAGCGGAGTCTCCTACAATGAGCAGTTCTTC	CASSPKFTSGVSYNEQFF
few	TRBV12-3/TRBV12-4	TRBD1	TRBJ1-4	TGTGCCAGCAGTTTAGGGGACAGGGGCGAAAAACTGTTTTTT	CASSLGDRGEKLFF
many	TRBV10-3	.	TRBJ1-1	TGTGCCATCAGTGCGGCAGGGGCCAACACTGAAGCTTTCTTT	CAISAAGANTEAFF
.	TRBV12-3/TRBV12-4	.	TRBJ2-7	TGTGCCAGCAGTTTAGGCTTCTACGAGCAGTACTTC	CASSLGFYEQYF
few	TRBV7-9	.	TRBJ1-1	TGTGCCAGCAGCTTACTGAGGGGCAAGAACACTGAAGCTTTCTTT	CASSLLRGKNTEAFF
.	TRBV5-1	TRBD2	TRBJ2-7	TGCGCCAGCAGCGGCCGGGACTACTCCTACGAGCAGTACTTC	CASSGRDYSYEQYF
many	TRBV20-1	TRBD2	TRBJ2-1	TGCAGTGCTAGACCGGGGCTTGGGACTAGCGGGAGGGCATTGGGGAATGAGCAGTTCTTC	CSARPGLGTSGRALGNEQFF
.	TRBV27	.	TRBJ1-5	TGTGCCAGCCGGGTTCGTAGGGATTATCAGCCCCAGCATTTT	CASRVRRDYQPQHF
.	TRBV20-1	TRBD2	TRBJ2-7	TGCAGTGCTAGATGGCTAGCGGGGTCCTACGAGCAGTACTTC	CSARWLAGSYEQYF
many	TRBV28	TRBD1	TRBJ2-7	TGTGCCAGCAGTCGGACAGGGGGCTTCTACGAGCAGTACTTC	CASSRTGGFYEQYF
.	TRBV7-9	.	TRBJ2-5	TGTGCCAGCAGGACGGGCCTGGGTGAGCAGTACTTC	CASRTGLGEQYF
.	TRBV12-3/TRBV12-4	TRBD1	TRBJ2-4	TGTGCCAGCAGCCATGGGACAGCTCCAAAAGTGGAGCAGTACTTC	CASSHGTAPKVEQYF
.	TRBV12-3/TRBV12-4	.	TRBJ1-1	TGTGCCAGCAGTCCTGGGGTTTTGACTGAAGCTTTCTTT	CASSPGVLTEAFF
once	TRBV20-1	.	TRBJ2-6	TGCAGTGCTAGTTCAGAGGTTGGGGCCAACGTCCTGACTTTC	CSASSEVGANVLTF
once	TRBV6-5	.	TRBJ2-2	TGTGCCAACAGCACAGGTCAGAACACCGGGGAGCTGTTTTTT	CANSTGQNTGELFF
many	TRBV6-2/TRBV6-3	.	TRBJ2-3	TGTGCCAGCAGGATACAGGGAGCAGATACGCAGTATTTT	CASRIQGADTQYF
many	TRBV11-2	.	TRBJ2-4	TGTGCCAGCAGCTCTACCTCATCTGGACCTCTAGCCAAAAACATTCAGTACTTC	CASSSTSSGPLAKNIQYF
.	TRBV2	.	TRBJ2-2	TGTGCCAGCAGTGAAGAGGGTGGCACCGGGGAGCTGTTTTTT	CASSEEGGTGELFF
once	TRBV7-9	TRBD2	TRBJ2-1	TGTGCCAGCAGCGCCGGACTAATGGGAGGGCCAGTTTACAATGAGCAGTTCTTC	CASSAGLMGGPVYNEQFF
many	TRBV5-1	TRBD2	TRBJ2-1	TGCGCCAGCAGCTTGGGACTAGCGGGAGTCTACAATGAGCAGTTCTTC	CASSLGLAGVYNEQFF
.	TRBV9	TRBD2	TRBJ2-1	TGTGCCAGCAGCGTAGGAGGCGGGAGTGGGACCTACAATGAGCAGTTCTTC	CASSVGGGSGTYNEQFF
once	TRBV7-2	TRBD2	TRBJ2-7	TGTACCAGCAGCAAAGGACTAGCGGCCTACGAGCAGTACTTC	CTSSKGLAAYEQYF
many	TRBV11-2	.	TRBJ1-4	TGTGCCAGCAGCCTGGTGTTGGCCAGGGTAGATGAAAAACTGTTTTTT	CASSLVLARVDEKLFF
.	TRBV3-1	.	TRBJ2-2	TGTGCCAGCAGCCACGCCACGGGTTCCGGGGAGCTGTTTTTT	CASSHATGSGELFF
many	TRBV20-1	TRBD2	TRBJ2-5	TGCAGTGCTAGAGGAGCGGGGCGCCAAGAGACCCAGTACTTC	CSARGAGRQETQYF